This entry is about one T cell receptor (beta chain). What it binds is not known. TCRdb's table, derived via immunoSEQ multiplex PCR, lists solely in-frame clones and lacks some. The sample lists around 50,000 clones; about 73% were seen once. The data were obtained in a study of memory CD4+ T cells and cytomegalovirus serostatus. In the study overall: Healthy Belgian adult donors included several CMV-positive and 24 CMV-negative people.

Study results and limitations: Each of roughly 65 CMV-associated TCRbeta sequences occurred in one to five individuals.

Looked up from germline, CDR1 is SGHNT and CDR2 is YENEEA. The CDR3 has 11 amino acids. The V end lost 8 bases, the J end lost 4 bases, and 6 bases lay between the germline ends. Single viable CD3+CD4+CD8-CD45RO+ cells were sorted as the memory CD4+ T cells. Serum IgG to CMV pp150, pp28, p38 and p52 defined serostatus. This TCR derives from an adult in good health and CMV-seronegative. What was sequenced was memory CD4+ T cells from blood. This rearrangement joins TRBV11-3 to TRBJ1-3; D ambiguous. CDR3 residues: CASGFGNTIYF. The DNA for the CDR3 is TGTGCCAGCGGGTTCGGAAACACCATATATTTT.